The present entry profiles one TCR beta chain with its context. Its antigen is unknown. No qualities accompany the bases; no much larger clone lies one base away. This entry comes from a study of cytomegalovirus exposure and HLA in healthy donors (dated by TCRdb to the late 2010s). About the investigation overall: An earlier analysis of a few hundred of the donors reported approximately 260 Gb of sequence data and roughly 120 million unique TCR beta sequences obtained from 180 million or so T cells. An early release covering about 600 HLA-typed donors comprised about 320 gigabases of sequencing data and tens of millions of unique TCR sequences. The genetic ancestry cluster associated with self-reported Caucasian donors included roughly 84% of the 398 genotyped donors. The study was designed to test whether signatures of past pathogen exposure could be identified by cataloging public T cell receptors. The study profiled the T cell repertoires of under 700 subjects by immunosequencing and related them to cytomegalovirus serostatus. In addition to the first cohort of 650 to 750 subjects, a separate validation cohort of about 120 different subjects was used. To predict cytomegalovirus infection status, the study brought together high-throughput TCR immunosequencing, statistical association of individual TCRs with disease status, and machine learning. A later analysis re-analyzed previously published TCR beta repertoires from 666 donors and added high-resolution HLA genotyping to study TCR occurrence patterns. The later analysis used no new phenotypic data to find candidate immune exposures, relying instead on TCR beta sequences and their occurrence across donors. In an earlier analysis of 587 of the donors, high-throughput TCR beta sequencing was used to judge whether each TCR beta V gene segment behaved as functional or pseudogenic. Donor age, sex, ethnicity and CMV serostatus were compiled together with the repertoire data. Genome-wide SNP genotypes for about 60% of the 666 donors were used in a later genetic analysis, which treated that subset as a discovery cohort. All discovery cohort repertoires had been generated using a single sequencing platform. HLA typing covered class I and class II loci at four-digit resolution. Typing coverage differed by locus: A, B, C, DRB1 and DQB1 were typed in roughly 620-630 donors, DQA1 in roughly 510, DPA1 in 600 to 610, and DPB1 in just under 480. Several DR-DQ haplotypes were handled as single units for association and clustering because linkage in the cohort was strong. Among 300 to 500 genotyped donors of the cohort, an average of roughly 230,000 unique TCR beta nucleotide sequences was sequenced per donor, of which 15% to 20% were non-productive.

In total, roughly 670 healthy bone marrow donors made up the cohort. Cohort members were all nominally healthy when sampled, although unrecorded immune exposures were likely present. The donor tested CMV seronegative, placing the donor among the 300 to 450 seronegative members of the cohort. A peripheral blood sample was collected from each donor, and TCR beta sequencing was performed on peripheral blood mononuclear cells. The Qiagen DNeasy Blood Extraction Kit was used to extract genomic DNA from the blood cell samples. The CDR1 and CDR2 encoded by the germline V gene are MNHNS and SASEGT. V lost 3 bases and J lost 4 bases, and the count of bases not matched to a germline gene is 4. The CDR3 goes from the cysteine to the phenylalanine over 15 residues. Only the CDR3 part of the read is kept: 45 bases, read in frame from the first base. The research as a whole found: In both the original and validation cohorts, the classifier was reported to diagnose cytomegalovirus status with high specificity and sensitivity. Some IMGT-functional V segments, including TRBV6-2 and TRBV6-3, could not be distinguished by the 87-base-pair reads and were therefore excluded. In this cohort, only TCR beta chains were sequenced, and detectable features were limited by the absence of alpha or paired-chain data. While some public TCRs were present in many individuals, most TCR sequences turned up only very rarely across donors. In a later analysis, HLA-associated TCR beta chains were found to be more clonally expanded and to have lower generation probabilities than equally common non-associated chains. Several of the top co-occurrence clusters appeared to be linked to parvovirus B19, influenza, CMV and Epstein-Barr virus, according to a later analysis. An earlier analysis of 587 of the donors showed that most TCR beta V segments appeared in productive rearrangements either about 87% or about 30% of the time, which broadly matched IMGT annotations. A group of highly shared sequence variants was considered likely to be a technical artifact of the sequencing pipeline. Sequencing depth was assumed to be roughly uniform across donors in the presence/absence analyses, though that assumption may not hold. Because HLA typing was missing for some donors at each locus, association tests included only the typed subset. The earlier analysis of fewer than 750 of the donors excluded roughly 16 rarely observed V segments, including chromosome 9 orphons, because counts were too low. CMV serostatus was the only immune exposure information available for the cohort. At a false discovery rate of 0.05, a later analysis linked under 20,000 TCR beta sequences to specific HLA alleles. Assigning TCR associations to individual alleles was difficult when HLA alleles, especially DR and DQ, strongly co-occurred. It was suggested by the authors that the approach could potentially be generalized to other disease states and immunological phenotypes. A further reported finding was that TCR beta sequences accurately predicted the HLA-A and HLA-B alleles for most subjects in the first cohort. In vitro tests confirmed that a few of the cytomegalovirus-associated TCR beta chains recognize cytomegalovirus antigens. A later analysis found that most CMV-associated TCR beta chains appeared HLA-restricted, with HLA associations seemingly driven largely by CMV exposure. The study gave a list of 150 to 200 TCR beta chains associated with cytomegalovirus. According to a later analysis, TCR association rates differed among HLA loci, with DRB1 alleles showing the most associated TCRs and HLA-C alleles showing the fewest. Correlated functional status among segregating V segments might be attributable to linkage disequilibrium, but an unknown experimental factor could not be ruled out. A later genetic analysis associated a missense DCLRE1C variant with V-gene and J-gene trimming of TCR beta chains, and an independent cohort replicated the association. A later genetic analysis reported fewer N-insertions in productive TCRs among donors in an Asian-associated ancestry cluster than the roughly 620-donor mean.

The protocol used for the library was the immunoSEQ multiplex PCR assay. The multiplex PCR relied on a mix of 60 forward primers for TCR Vbeta segments and 13 reverse primers for TCR Jbeta segments. Amplification of the CDR3 region of rearranged TCR beta genes was performed with a multiplex PCR assay on genomic DNA. The amplified TCR beta libraries were sequenced on the Illumina HiSeq System as 87-base-pair reads. As for the authors' bioinformatics: A later analysis counted approximately 76 million unique TCR beta chains across the roughly 700 repertoires, and 10 million to 12 million of these chains were shared by at least two donors. A nearest-neighbor algorithm error-corrected the raw reads and collapsed the reads into unique sequences, merging closely related sequences to remove PCR and sequencing errors. To assign V, D and J gene segments, CDR3 sequences were aligned to IMGT reference sequences. For a sequence to be retained, at least a six-nucleotide match to both a V gene segment and a J gene segment was required. A rearrangement counted as productive if the CDR3 had no stop codons and remained in frame with V and J, and every other rearrangement counted as non-productive. CDR3 was defined according to IMGT convention as the region running from the second conserved V-encoded cysteine to the conserved J-encoded phenylalanine. Sequences without an unambiguous match to a single V gene segment were excluded from the earlier analysis of 587 of the donors. In an earlier analysis of about 590 of the donors, a V segment was called functional when productive rearrangements were above 56.7%, and segregating when the standard deviation between donors exceeded 5%. A statistical classification framework was built for diagnosing cytomegalovirus status from the catalog of TCR beta chain sequences. A later analysis assigned V and J genes by comparing TCR nucleotide sequences with IMGT/GENE-DB human TR gene sequences. Using the TCRdist pipeline, a later analysis assigned CDR3 sequences along with most-parsimonious VDJ recombination scenarios. In a later analysis, every TCR beta chain was defined by the combination of its CDR3 amino acid sequence and its V-gene family, and reads without a unique V-gene family were dropped. A later analysis removed 550 to 650 highly shared, low-generation-probability nucleotide sequences to deal with suspected cross-contamination and a sequencing artifact. For each public chain, a later analysis derived a clonal expansion index from normalized ranks of inferred template counts within each repertoire. In a later analysis, generation probabilities were computed using a VDJ recombination model fitted to out-of-frame rearrangements, and the results were checked against IGoR. In a later analysis, hypergeometric tests were used to score TCR-TCR, TCR-HLA and TCR-CMV co-occurrence, with a repertoire-size bias correction applied to TCR pairs. To estimate false discovery rates, a later analysis permuted the HLA or CMV assignments 20 times. A later analysis grouped co-occurring TCRs with DBSCAN, adding TCRdist sequence similarity when clustering within HLA-allele-positive subsets. Repertoires with fewer than 30,000 or more than 120,000 public chains, plus five repertoires with anomalous nucleotide sharing, were excluded from co-occurrence clustering. TCRdb mirrors the immuneACCESS table, restricted to in-frame sequences. Some clones are absent from its copies; in checked studies, under half trace to an unresolved V gene, and the reason for the others is unknown. The DNA was the basis for D and trimming; V, J and clone size are from that table. The sample records about 150,000 clones, roughly 66% of which are singletons. The ten largest clonotypes hold approximately 1.6% of the sample.

The chain uses TRBV6-1 and TRBJ2-1, and TRBD2 matches 9 of the central bases. The TCR originated in a young woman in good health and CMV-seronegative. Sequences were obtained from PBMCs. The encoded CDR3 is CASSEGGGAYNEQFF. The nucleotide sequence is TGTGCCAGCAGTGAGGGCGGGGGGGCTTACAATGAGCAGTTCTTC.